The 27 T cell receptor beta chains reported below all come from one sample, sequenced in a study of blood T cell repertoires in COVID-19. The data were produced by immunoSEQ multiplex PCR, yet TCRdb's version contains in-frame clones alone and is incomplete. The table shows about 180,000 clones, with about 91% occurring only once. The sample consisted of peripheral blood. The receptors come from a woman aged 50 to 60 with acute or convalescent COVID-19.

The V gene is TRBV3-1 (or the pseudogene TRBV3-2), the J gene TRBJ2-3; 7 bases agree with TRBD1. The CDR3 totals 15 residues. Germline V gene sequence: CDR1 LGHDT, CDR2 YNNKEL (reference sequence). The J segment lost 4 bases and the V segment lost 1 base, leaving 5 bases of the junction unmatched. The CDR3 coding sequence is TGTGCCAGCAGCCAAGGACAGGGCGGCGCAGATACGCAGTATTTT. Protein: CASSQGQGGADTQYF.

The chain links TRBV7-9 to TRBJ2-7; D call uncertain. V was trimmed by 4 bases and J by 3 bases, leaving 10 bases between them. The CDR3 has 13 amino acids. The germline V gene encodes CDR1 SEHNR and CDR2 FQNEAQ (reference sequence). The CDR3 is CASSSGFFYEQYF. In DNA form, the CDR3 reads TGTGCCAGCAGCTCCGGGTTCTTCTACGAGCAGTACTTC.

This clone was counted a single time. The chain links TRBV11-2 to TRBJ2-7; possible D gene TRBD2, 6 bases. The CDR3 totals 13 residues. The germline CDR1 and CDR2 sequences are SGHAT and FQNNGV. With 5 bases removed from V and 3 bases from J, the gap between germline ends came to 11 bases. The chain's CDR3 is CASSRGLRYEQYF. CDR3 nucleotide sequence: TGTGCCAGCAGCCGAGGACTACGCTACGAGCAGTACTTC.

This rearrangement joins TRBV5-4 to TRBJ2-3; 9 bases are shared with TRBD2. CDR1 and CDR2 (germline): SGHNT, YYREEE (reference sequence). CDR3 length equals 15 residues. With V trimmed by 5 bases and J by 4 bases, 8 bases remained unmatched. CDR3 in amino acids: CASRRGGGAADTQYF. Written as DNA, the CDR3 is TGTGCCAGCAGACGGGGCGGGGGGGCGGCAGATACGCAGTATTTT.

The chain joins TRBV5-1 to TRBJ2-1; maybe TRBD1 (5 bases). The V end lost 7 bases, the J end lost 7 bases, and 18 bases lay between the germline ends. CDR3 size: 14 residues. In germline, CDR1 is SGHRS, CDR2 YFSETQ. CDR3 sequence reads: CASGVGVPLNEQFF. The DNA for the CDR3 is TGCGCCAGCGGGGTAGGGGTCCCTCTGAATGAGCAGTTCTTC.

The rearrangement uses TRBV29-1 and TRBJ2-3; weak D call: TRBD2 (5 bases). Between the trimmed V and J ends, which lost 4 bases and 3 bases, there was a span of 14 bases. CDR1 and CDR2 (germline): SQVTM, ANQGSEA. CDR3 length equals 14 residues. The CDR3 region is CSVAEGGWTDTQYF. CDR3 sequence (DNA): TGCAGCGTTGCTGAGGGCGGGTGGACAGATACGCAGTATTTT.

This chain connects TRBV7-3 to TRBJ2-3, with 11 bases aligning to TRBD2. The CDR3 spans 15 residues. V lost 3 bases to trimming and J lost 6 bases; unmatched junction nucleotides: 5. Germline V gene sequence: CDR1 SGHTA, CDR2 FQGTGA. The CDR3 nucleotides read TGTGCCAGCAGCTTTAGCGGGGGGGCTGCGGATACGCAGTATTTT. It is translated as CASSFSGGAADTQYF.

V gene TRBV9 combines with J gene TRBJ1-2; 8 nucleotides align to TRBD1. The CDR3 has 14 residues. The germline CDR1 and CDR2 sequences are SGDLS and YYNGEE. The J segment lost 8 bases and the V segment lost 4 bases, leaving 10 bases of the junction unmatched. CDR3 DNA: TGTGCCAGCAGCCGGTCCAGGGGGCGTGAGGGCTACACCTTC. Its translation is CASSRSRGREGYTF.

This chain connects TRBV9 to TRBJ1-1, with no clear D. There are 15 residues in the CDR3. V lost 1 base and J lost 4, with 14 bases in between. Germline V gene sequence: CDR1 SGDLS, CDR2 YYNGEE. The CDR3 coding sequence is TGTGCCAGCAGCGTACCTTCGAGAGCCGGCACTGAAGCTTTCTTT. Its translation is CASSVPSRAGTEAFF.

The chain combines TRBV28 with TRBJ1-2, with 8 bases fitting TRBD1. The CDR3 totals 14 residues. From germline, CDR1 is MDHEN and CDR2 SYDVKM. V dropped 2 bases and J dropped 4; count of bases not matched to a gene: 3. In DNA form, the CDR3 reads TGTGCCAGCAGTTTACCGGGACAGGTCTATGGCTACACCTTC. This sequence encodes CASSLPGQVYGYTF.

The V gene is TRBV27, the J gene TRBJ1-1, with D possibly TRBD1 on 6 matching bases. Germline V gives CDR1 MNHEY, CDR2 SMNVEV (reference sequence). V gave up 7 bases and J gave up 4 bases, with 19 bases separating them. The CDR3 is made up of 15 amino acids. The CDR3 here is CASTLRGRGATEAFF. In DNA, the CDR3 is TGTGCCAGCACCCTACGGGGCAGGGGTGCCACTGAAGCTTTCTTT.

The chain combines TRBV9 with TRBJ2-3; TRBD1 agrees at 7 bases. Trimming at V came to 1 base and at J to 0 bases, leaving 2 bases not matched to a gene. This CDR3 comprises 15 residues. CDR1 and CDR2 (germline): SGDLS, YYNGEE. The CDR3 DNA sequence: TGTGCCAGCAGCGTAACAGGGGATAGCACAGATACGCAGTATTTT. This codes for CASSVTGDSTDTQYF.

The rearrangement links TRBV6-1 to TRBJ1-1; D perhaps matches TRBD1 (5 bases). V was clipped by 3 bases and J by 0 bases, with 8 bases between them. The CDR3 contains 14 residues. From germline, CDR1 is MNHNS and CDR2 SASEGT. As DNA, the CDR3 is TGTGCCAGCAGTGATGGGGGGGTGAACACTGAAGCTTTCTTT. It encodes CASSDGGVNTEAFF.

The chain uses TRBV9 and TRBJ1-3; 8 bases align to TRBD1. The CDR3 spans 17 residues. CDR1 and CDR2 from the germline V gene are SGDLS and YYNGEE. V trimming: 2 bases; J trimming: 2 bases; junction bases outside the gene matches: 9. This CDR3 reads CASSVRGDRQAGNTIYF. CDR3 DNA: TGTGCCAGCAGCGTGAGGGGGGACAGGCAGGCTGGAAACACCATATATTTT.

The rearrangement links TRBV25-1 to TRBJ2-7, with 12 bases matching TRBD1. V gave up 4 bases and J gave up 6 bases; unmatched junction bases: 7. This CDR3 comprises 15 residues. The V gene's germline CDR1 is MGHDK and CDR2 SYGVNS. The CDR3 is CASSAWDRGLGEQYF. CDR3 in DNA: TGTGCCAGCAGTGCTTGGGACAGGGGGCTTGGCGAGCAGTACTTC.

The chain carries TRBV25-1 and TRBJ1-1; no clear D. V was trimmed by 7 bases and J by 4 bases, leaving 13 bases between them. The CDR3 contains 13 residues. The germline CDR1 and CDR2 sequences are MGHDK and SYGVNS. As DNA, the CDR3 is TGTGCCAGCACCCTCCCGGGGAGCACTGAAGCTTTCTTT. Protein product: CASTLPGSTEAFF. The whole variable domain, remainder taken from reference TRBV25-1 and TRBJ1-1, is EADIYQTPRYLVIGTGKKITLECSQTMGHDKMYWYQQDPGMELHLIHYSYGVNSTEKGDLSSESTVSRIRTEHFPLTLESARPSHTSQYLCASTLPGSTEAFFGQGTRLTVV.

This clone was detected a few times. As DNA, the CDR3 is TGTGCCACCAGTGACAAAAGACTAACGGGGGGTAATGAGACCCAGTACTTC. Its protein product is CATSDKRLTGGNETQYF. The rearrangement links TRBV24-1 to TRBJ2-5, with 7 bases fitting TRBD2. The CDR3 runs to 17 residues. Germline V gene lookup returns CDR1 KGHDR and CDR2 SFDVKD. V dropped 4 bases and J dropped 5; count of bases not matched to a gene: 15.

The chain uses TRBV5-1 and TRBJ1-2; TRBD1 might be the D (6 bases). CDR1 is SGHRS, CDR2 YFSETQ, per germline. The CDR3 sequence is 16 residues long. Between the trimmed V and J ends, which lost 4 bases and 4 bases, there was a span of 20 bases. The CDR3 sequence: CASSQGSNIRPYGYTF. In DNA form, the CDR3 reads TGCGCCAGCAGCCAGGGGAGTAACATTCGTCCCTATGGCTACACCTTC.

The CDR3 nucleotides are TGTGCCAGCAGTTACTCAGGGGGGAACACTGAAGCTTTCTTT. Translated: CASSYSGGNTEAFF. The chain carries TRBV6-2 or TRBV6-3 and TRBJ1-1, with D possibly being TRBD1 (6 bases). The length of the CDR3 is 14 residues. The V end lost 0 bases, the J end lost 1 base, and 6 bases lay between the germline ends. The V gene's germline CDR1 is MNHEY and CDR2 SVGEGT.

This clone was detected only a few times. The chain carries TRBV18 and TRBJ2-1; D is unresolved. V dropped 2 bases and J dropped 3 bases, with 5 bases sitting between them. CDR1 is KGHSH, CDR2 LQKENI, per germline. The CDR3 consists of 13 residues. CDR3 DNA: TGTGCCAGCTCACCAGGAGACTACAATGAGCAGTTCTTC. The encoded protein is CASSPGDYNEQFF.

The V and J genes are TRBV11-2 and TRBJ2-3, with TRBD2 identical over 10 bases. The CDR3 is 15 residues long. From germline, CDR1 is SGHAT and CDR2 FQNNGV. With 3 bases clipped from V and 5 bases from J, the junction kept 5 bases outside the gene matches. The CDR3: CASSFQRGGVDTQYF. The CDR3 nucleotides are TGTGCCAGCAGCTTCCAGCGGGGGGGCGTAGATACGCAGTATTTT.

This chain links TRBV27 with TRBJ1-5; D uncertain. Germline V gives CDR1 MNHEY, CDR2 SMNVEV (reference sequence). The germline V and J ends were trimmed by 0 bases and 3 bases, with 3 bases remaining between them. This CDR3 has 13 residues. The CDR3 DNA sequence: TGTGCCAGCAGTTTATCACACAATCAGCCCCAGCATTTT. This codes for CASSLSHNQPQHF.

J is TRBJ2-5 and V is TRBV7-2, with D tentatively TRBD2 (6 bases). This CDR3 spans 12 amino acids. Per germline, CDR1 SGHTA and CDR2 FQGNSA. V shed 11 bases and J shed 0 bases, with 10 bases lying between them. The CDR3 protein is CAAGPYQETQYF. DNA for the CDR3: TGTGCCGCGGGGCCCTACCAAGAGACCCAGTACTTC.

V is TRBV24-1 and J is TRBJ1-2, with 8 nucleotides matching TRBD1. The CDR3 runs to 17 residues. Germline CDR1 is KGHDR and CDR2 is SFDVKD. J gave up 4 bases and V 2 bases, and 11 bases lay outside the gene matches. CDR3 DNA: TGTGCCACCAGTGATTCTCCCTCCTCGGGACAGGTCTATGGCTACACCTTC. Protein product: CATSDSPSSGQVYGYTF.

The CDR3 coding sequence is TGTGCCAGCAGTTCCCCGGACAGTCGAACGCGGTGGGCTTTCTTT. It codes for CASSSPDSRTRWAFF. The V and J genes are TRBV6-6 and TRBJ1-1; the D gene is possibly TRBD1 (6 bases). Germline V lookup: CDR1 MNHNY, CDR2 SVGAGI (reference sequence). The CDR3 is 15 residues long. Trimming removed 4 bases from V and 11 bases from J, with 23 bases in between.

The chain uses TRBV30 and TRBJ1-2; D remains ambiguous. The CDR3 is 11 residues long. Germline V gene lookup returns CDR1 GTSNPN and CDR2 SVGIG (reference sequence). Trimming pared 3 bases from V and 4 bases from J, leaving 6 bases between. This CDR3 is CAWRAPYGYTF. As DNA, the CDR3 is TGTGCCTGGAGGGCCCCCTATGGCTACACCTTC. Complete variable domain (other parts from reference TRBV30 and TRBJ1-2): SQTIHQWPATLVQPVGSPLSLECTVEGTSNPNLYWYRQAAGRGLQLLFYSVGIGQISSEVPQNLSASRPQDRQFILSSKKLLLSDSGFYLCAWRAPYGYTFGSGTRLTVV.

The chain links TRBV7-9 to TRBJ1-1; tentatively, D is TRBD1 (5 bases). The CDR3 runs to 11 residues. V was shortened by 5 bases and J by 10 bases, with 11 bases between the two germline ends. The germline V gene encodes CDR1 SEHNR and CDR2 FQNEAQ (reference sequence). The DNA for the CDR3 is TGTGCCAGCAGCCCGATAAGGGGAGCTTTCTTT. It codes for CASSPIRGAFF.